The 32 T cell receptor beta chains below were found in one sample sequenced in a study of blood T cell repertoires in COVID-19 (dated by TCRdb to about 2020). Library preparation employed the immunoSEQ multiplex PCR assay. TCRdb stores this immuneACCESS table with in-frame sequences only. Part of the clones is absent; in the studies checked, under half of the shortfall reflects unresolved V genes, and no reason is known for the rest. The sample records 200,000 to 300,000 clones, approximately 89% of which are singletons. The top ten hold under 3% of the sample. The sample comprised PBMCs or T cells enriched from blood (not recorded which). Every receptor here comes from a woman in her late teens or twenties who had recovered from COVID-19.

The V and J genes are TRBV9 and TRBJ1-2; D is unclear. The CDR3 extends over 16 amino acids. Per germline, CDR1 SGDLS and CDR2 YYNGEE. V lost 3 bases to trimming and J lost 2 bases, with 17 bases between them. CDR3 bases: TGTGCCAGCAGCGCCTCCGACGGCAGGTCGAACTATGGCTACACCTTC. This translates into CASSASDGRSNYGYTF.

The rearrangement uses TRBV3-1 (or the pseudogene TRBV3-2) and TRBJ2-7, with D maybe TRBD1 (5 bases). Germline values: CDR1 LGHDT, CDR2 YNNKEL (reference sequence). Trimming removed 0 bases from V and 5 bases from J, with 11 bases in between. The CDR3 is 14 amino acids. For the CDR3, the DNA is TGTGCCAGCAGCCAAGATCGGCAGGGCCACGAGCAGTACTTC. Protein sequence: CASSQDRQGHEQYF.

The CDR3 here is CASSQEQGANTGELFF. CDR3 in DNA: TGTGCCAGCAGCCAAGAACAGGGGGCGAACACCGGGGAGCTGTTTTTT. The chain couples TRBV4-2 to TRBJ2-2; TRBD1 agrees at 8 bases. Germline assignment: CDR1 LGHNA and CDR2 YNFKEQ. This CDR3 has 16 residues. V dropped 0 bases and J dropped 0; count of bases not matched to a gene: 0.

This chain uses TRBV29-1 with TRBJ2-7; 7 nucleotides match TRBD1. This CDR3 comprises 15 residues. V trimming: 4 bases; J trimming: 5 bases; junction bases outside the gene matches: 14. Germline CDR1 and CDR2: SQVTM and ANQGSEA. CDR3 coding DNA: TGCAGCGTTGCCCGTTTTCAGGGGGTTTCGGACGAGCAGTACTTC. Its translation is CSVARFQGVSDEQYF.

V gene TRBV7-2 combines with J gene TRBJ2-2; D unclear. Germline CDR1 and CDR2: SGHTA and FQGNSA. Deletions cut 3 bases from V and 2 bases from J, with 13 bases between. The CDR3 contains 16 residues. CDR3: CASSLMTGFNTGELFF. Written as DNA, the CDR3 is TGTGCCAGCAGCTTGATGACTGGGTTTAACACCGGGGAGCTGTTTTTT.

V gene TRBV7-9 combines with J gene TRBJ2-1; 9 bases are a match to TRBD2. In germline, CDR1 is SEHNR, CDR2 FQNEAQ (reference sequence). Losses at the gene ends were 5 bases for V and 8 bases for J; bases not matched to a gene: 7. The CDR3 is 14 amino acids. The CDR3 bases are TGTGCCAGCAGCCCGACAGCGGGGGGCCATGAGCAGTTCTTC. It codes for CASSPTAGGHEQFF.

In this sample, this clone turned up once. The sample holds other DNA sequences that translate to the same CDR3. V is TRBV12-3 or TRBV12-4 and J is TRBJ1-5; TRBD1 matches 8 bases. Trimming at V came to 5 bases and at J to 7 bases, leaving 4 bases not matched to a gene. This CDR3 contains 13 residues. The CDR3 DNA follows: TGTGCCAGCAGTCTCACAGGGGGACAGCCCCAGCATTTT. Its protein product is CASSLTGGQPQHF.

The chain uses TRBV3-1 (or the pseudogene TRBV3-2) and TRBJ1-1; D gene unclear. Deletions cut 1 base from V and 1 base from J, with 13 bases between. Germline V gives CDR1 LGHDT, CDR2 YNNKEL (reference sequence). The CDR3 is 16 amino acids. The CDR3 DNA reads as TGTGCCAGCAGCCAAGTCCCCTACAGAGAGAACACTGAAGCTTTCTTT. Protein product: CASSQVPYRENTEAFF.

The chain joins TRBV29-1 to TRBJ1-4; tentative D call: TRBD1 (5 bases). V shed 0 bases and J shed 5 bases, with 7 bases lying between them. Germline values: CDR1 SQVTM, CDR2 ANQGSEA. This CDR3 has 13 residues. The CDR3 DNA sequence: TGCAGCGTTGAAGAGGGGGGGAATGAAAAACTGTTTTTT. Translated, it gives CSVEEGGNEKLFF.

The chain joins TRBV6-5 to TRBJ2-2; no definite D call. V lost 6 bases and J 6 bases, leaving 8 bases between the germline ends. Germline V gene lookup returns CDR1 MNHEY and CDR2 SVGAGI. This CDR3 has 12 amino acids. The CDR3 DNA reads TGTGCCAGCAGACGCGGCGCCGGGGAGCTGTTTTTT. This translates into CASRRGAGELFF.

The V gene is TRBV9, the J gene TRBJ1-6; 9 positions agree with TRBD1. After removal of 2 bases from V and 14 bases from J, the junction contained 8 bases not matched to a gene. This CDR3 region has 14 residues. The germline V gene has CDR1 SGDLS and CDR2 YYNGEE. CDR3 amino acids: CASSVRTGDGALHF. The CDR3, as DNA: TGTGCCAGCAGCGTCCGGACAGGGGATGGAGCCCTCCACTTT.

The genes are TRBV7-3 and TRBJ2-3; 11 bases map to TRBD2. This CDR3 region has 14 residues. V was pared by 5 bases and J by 7 bases, with 5 bases of the junction left unmatched. The germline V gene has CDR1 SGHTA and CDR2 FQGTGA. CDR3 region: CASSEGLAGYTQYF. DNA of the CDR3: TGTGCCAGCAGCGAAGGACTAGCGGGTTATACGCAGTATTTT. The full variable domain, rest sourced from reference TRBV7-3 and TRBJ2-3, is GAGVSQTPSNKVTEKGKYVELRCDPISGHTALYWYRQSLGQGPEFLIYFQGTGAADDSGLPNDRFFAVRPEGSVSTLKIQRTERGDSAVYLCASSEGLAGYTQYFGPGTRLTVL.

This clone was counted a single time. The rearrangement joins TRBV28 to TRBJ1-5; no reliable D call. With 6 bases removed from V and 4 bases from J, the gap between germline ends came to 10 bases. The CDR3 contains 13 residues. Germline-derived CDR1 and CDR2 are MDHEN and SYDVKM. CDR3 DNA sequence: TGTGCCAGCAGCGCTGGTCTAAATCAGCCCCAGCATTTT. This translates into CASSAGLNQPQHF.

The chain employs TRBV3-1 (or the pseudogene TRBV3-2) and TRBJ1-5; D unresolved. V was trimmed by 1 base and J by 5 bases, leaving 12 bases between them. Germline V lookup: CDR1 LGHDT, CDR2 YNNKEL (reference sequence). The CDR3 loop spans 15 amino acids. CDR3 amino acids: CASSQGKQLDQPQHF. In nucleotides, the CDR3 is TGTGCCAGCAGCCAAGGTAAACAGCTTGATCAGCCCCAGCATTTT.

J is TRBJ2-7 and V is TRBV27, with 10 bases lining up with TRBD2. Trimming took 5 bases from V and 2 from J; bases not matched to a gene: 6. CDR3 length: 15 amino acids. Germline V gives CDR1 MNHEY, CDR2 SMNVEV (reference sequence). The CDR3: CASSPSGRDTYEQYF. The CDR3 DNA follows: TGTGCCAGCAGTCCCAGCGGGAGGGATACCTACGAGCAGTACTTC.

The chain combines TRBV5-4 with TRBJ1-2; possible D gene TRBD1, 6 bases. V lost 0 bases and J lost 7, with 13 bases in between. The CDR3 length is 14 residues. The germline CDR1 and CDR2 sequences are SGHNT and YYREEE (reference sequence). The CDR3 is CASSLDRAYSGYTF. For the CDR3, the DNA is TGTGCCAGCAGCTTGGACAGGGCTTACTCTGGCTACACCTTC.

V usage is TRBV15 and J usage is TRBJ2-7; possible D gene TRBD1, 6 bases. CDR3 length: 15 residues. Germline lookup yields CDR1 LNHNV and CDR2 YYDKDF (reference sequence). Trimming stripped 4 bases from V and 5 bases from J, with 18 bases between. Here the CDR3 reads CATSMTRTVRNEQYF. CDR3 bases: TGTGCCACCAGCATGACCAGGACAGTGCGGAACGAGCAGTACTTC. Drawing the rest from reference TRBV15 and TRBJ2-7, the complete variable domain is DAMVIQNPRYQVTQFGKPVTLSCSQTLNHNVMYWYQQKSSQAPKLLFHYYDKDFNNEADTPDNFQSRRPNTSFCFLDIRSPGLGDTAMYLCATSMTRTVRNEQYFGPGTRLTVT.

The chain carries TRBV28 and TRBJ2-1; TRBD2 aligns across 7 bases. J was trimmed by 3 bases and V by 11 bases; bases with no gene match: 13. Germline CDR1 is MDHEN and CDR2 is SYDVKM. The CDR3 consists of 15 residues. CDR3 DNA: TGTGCCCCTCCCAGCGGGCGGGAGAACTACAATGAGCAGTTCTTC. Translating gives CAPPSGRENYNEQFF.

The CDR3, as DNA: TGTGCCACCTCTGCCCGGGGGGGATACAATGAGCAGTTCTTC. Its translation: CATSARGGYNEQFF. The gene calls are TRBV2 and TRBJ2-1, with 8 bases aligning to TRBD2. The CDR3 spans 14 residues. J gave up 4 bases and V 10 bases, and 9 bases lay outside the gene matches. Germline CDR1 SNHLY, CDR2 FYNNEI.

This chain uses TRBV7-9 with TRBJ2-2, with D tentatively TRBD1 (5 bases). The V and J ends lost 2 bases and 3 bases respectively, with 16 bases between them. The CDR3 has 17 residues. From germline, CDR1 is SEHNR and CDR2 FQNEAQ (reference sequence). The CDR3 is CASSLSRGSPDTGELFF. CDR3 DNA sequence: TGTGCCAGCAGCTTAAGTAGGGGCTCCCCAGACACCGGGGAGCTGTTTTTT.

The CDR3: CASGAGRPFSAKNIQYF. CDR3 DNA sequence: TGTGCCAGCGGAGCGGGACGGCCCTTTAGTGCCAAAAACATTCAGTACTTC. The rearrangement links TRBV27 to TRBJ2-4, with 7 positions matching TRBD2. The J segment lost 1 base and the V segment lost 8 bases, leaving 14 bases of the junction unmatched. This CDR3 contains 17 residues. Germline CDR1 MNHEY, CDR2 SMNVEV (reference sequence).

The rearrangement links TRBV20-1 to TRBJ2-7; the D is unclear. Trimming cost V 0 bases and J 11 bases, with 11 bases left between them. Germline assignment: CDR1 DFQATT and CDR2 SNEGSKA (reference sequence). This CDR3 is built from 11 residues. This CDR3 reads CSAREVFREYF. DNA for the CDR3: TGCAGTGCTAGAGAGGTTTTCCGGGAGTACTTC.

Details on this clone: Other DNA sequences in this specimen translate into the identical CDR3. The rearrangement links TRBV7-9 to TRBJ2-7; possibly TRBD1 for D (5 bases). CDR1 is SEHNR and CDR2 is FQNEAQ in the germline V gene (reference sequence). The CDR3 length is 12 residues. The germline V and J ends were trimmed by 2 bases and 4 bases, with 6 bases remaining between them. The CDR3 reads CASSLQGYEQYF. The DNA for the CDR3 is TGTGCCAGCAGCTTACAGGGTTACGAGCAGTACTTC.

The chain uses TRBV28 and TRBJ1-1; D is perhaps TRBD1 (5 bases). The CDR3 consists of 15 residues. V was shortened by 6 bases and J by 4 bases, with 18 bases between the two germline ends. Germline CDR1 MDHEN, CDR2 SYDVKM. This CDR3 is CASREWGGRSTEAFF. The DNA of the CDR3 is TGTGCCAGCAGGGAATGGGGGGGTAGGTCCACTGAAGCTTTCTTT.

The chain is built from TRBV14 and TRBJ2-3; possible D gene TRBD2, 5 bases. V lost 0 bases and J 3 bases, leaving 13 bases between the germline ends. The germline V gene has CDR1 SGHDN and CDR2 FVKESK. The CDR3 has 16 residues. In DNA form, the CDR3 reads TGTGCCAGCAGCCAAGACGCGGGTTTGAAAACAGATACGCAGTATTTT. Its protein is CASSQDAGLKTDTQYF.

The V call is TRBV6-2 or TRBV6-3, the J call TRBJ2-1, with 7 bases matching TRBD1. J was trimmed by 4 bases and V by 2 bases; bases with no gene match: 14. There are 18 residues in the CDR3. Germline CDR1 reads MNHEY; CDR2 reads SVGEGT. CDR3 loop: CASSYEQGYSTRYNEQFF. The CDR3 DNA reads as TGTGCCAGCAGTTACGAACAGGGGTACTCGACCAGGTACAATGAGCAGTTCTTC.

The chain carries TRBV14 and TRBJ2-7; 7 positions match TRBD2. The CDR3 consists of 15 residues. With V trimmed by 3 bases and J by 2 bases, 7 bases remained unmatched. In germline, CDR1 is SGHDN, CDR2 FVKESK. The CDR3 nucleotides read TGTGCCAGCAGCCAGGTGGGAGGGCCTGCCTACGAGCAGTACTTC. It encodes CASSQVGGPAYEQYF.

The chain couples TRBV7-2 to TRBJ2-3; 13 bases map to TRBD2. The ends lost 4 bases at V and 4 bases at J; junction bases unmatched: 5. CDR1 and CDR2 (germline): SGHTA, FQGNSA. The CDR3 sequence is 16 residues long. The CDR3 is CASSSGLAGAADTQYF. For the CDR3, the DNA is TGTGCCAGCAGCTCCGGACTAGCGGGAGCGGCAGATACGCAGTATTTT.

The DNA of the CDR3 is TGTGCCAGCAGCTTAGCTCCGGGAGTGGCCAATGAGCAGTTCTTC. This codes for CASSLAPGVANEQFF. This rearrangement joins TRBV7-6 to TRBJ2-1, with D possibly matching TRBD2 (6 bases). Germline assignment: CDR1 SGHVS and CDR2 FNYEAQ. The V gene lost 0 bases and the J gene lost 6 bases, with 12 bases spanning the gap. CDR3 size: 15 residues.

This clone was recorded once. This chain uses TRBV5-1 with TRBJ2-2; maybe TRBD2 (5 bases). The V and J ends lost 3 bases and 4 bases respectively, with 16 bases between them. This CDR3 is 16 amino acids long. Germline V gives CDR1 SGHRS, CDR2 YFSETQ. Here the CDR3 reads CASSSGVGVGTGELFF. The CDR3 DNA is TGCGCCAGCAGCTCCGGGGTGGGAGTAGGCACCGGGGAGCTGTTTTTT.

The chain combines TRBV28 with TRBJ2-7; a possible D gene is TRBD2 (5 bases). CDR1 and CDR2 (germline): MDHEN, SYDVKM. Trimming left V 10 bases short and J 1 base short, with 17 bases between. CDR3 length: 14 residues. Written as DNA, the CDR3 is TGTGCCACGGAAGACCACGGGGAGTCCTACGAGCAGTACTTC. Its translation: CATEDHGESYEQYF.

This CDR3 reads CASSQVAGALYEQYF. The CDR3 DNA reads TGCGCCAGCAGCCAAGTAGCGGGAGCTTTATACGAGCAGTACTTC. V usage is TRBV4-1 and J usage is TRBJ2-7; 9 positions match TRBD2. Germline CDR1 reads MGHRA; CDR2 reads YSYEKL. The J segment lost 4 bases and the V segment lost 1 base, leaving 5 bases of the junction unmatched. The CDR3 loop spans 15 amino acids.